These 18 T cell receptor beta chains came from one sample sequenced in a study of blood T cell repertoires in COVID-19. Using immunoSEQ multiplex PCR, the repertoire was profiled, and TCRdb retains in-frame clones only, with some absent. The sample records about 240,000 clones, more than 70% being singletons. The sequenced sample consisted of peripheral blood. All receptors derive from a man older than 75 with acute or convalescent COVID-19.

The chain links TRBV29-1 to TRBJ1-4, with D possibly being TRBD1 (6 bases). The CDR3 extends over 13 amino acids. Trimming left V 3 bases short and J 7 bases short, with 12 bases between. Germline-derived CDR1 and CDR2 are SQVTM and ANQGSEA. CDR3 bases: TGCAGCGTTGACACAGGGCGTAGTGAAAAACTGTTTTTT. Translation gives CSVDTGRSEKLFF.

The chain links TRBV11-2 to TRBJ1-5, with a weak D call TRBD1 (5 bases). V was shortened by 0 bases and J by 7 bases, with 10 bases between the two germline ends. This CDR3 is built from 14 residues. CDR1 is SGHAT and CDR2 is FQNNGV in the germline V gene. The CDR3: CASSLEGGFQPQHF. The CDR3 coding sequence is TGTGCCAGCAGCTTAGAGGGGGGTTTCCAGCCCCAGCATTTT.

The CDR3 here is CASNGGSDTQYF. CDR3 nucleotide sequence: TGTGCCAGCAACGGAGGGTCAGATACGCAGTATTTT. V and J are TRBV6-5 and TRBJ2-3; TRBD2 might be the D (6 bases). Looked up from germline, CDR1 is MNHEY and CDR2 is SVGAGI. With 7 bases removed from V and 4 bases from J, the gap between germline ends came to 9 bases. The CDR3 sequence is 12 residues long.

The chain couples TRBV12-3 or TRBV12-4 to TRBJ1-2; no reliable D call. Trimming left V 0 bases short and J 2 bases short, with 4 bases between. This CDR3 is built from 13 residues. The CDR3 DNA follows: TGTGCCAGCAGTTTAGCCCTCAACTATGGCTACACCTTC. This gives the protein CASSLALNYGYTF.

Details on this clone: The junction does not match germline at one end; this may be a read error. The chain uses TRBV2 and TRBJ2-7, with D uncertain. This CDR3 contains 13 residues. The germline V gene has CDR1 SNHLY and CDR2 FYNNEI. The CDR3 here is CAGSTDSSYEQYF. The CDR3 coding sequence is TGTGCCGGCAGTACCGACTCTTCCTACGAGCAGTACTTC.

The chain employs TRBV14 and TRBJ2-7; no definite D call. Trimming cost V 2 bases and J 2 bases, with 10 bases left between them. Looked up from germline, CDR1 is SGHDN and CDR2 is FVKESK. The CDR3 sequence is 14 residues long. The CDR3 DNA reads TGTGCCAGCAGCCAAAACAGCCCAACCTACGAGCAGTACTTC. Translation gives CASSQNSPTYEQYF. The full variable domain, rest sourced from reference TRBV14 and TRBJ2-7, is EAGVTQFPSHSVIEKGQTVTLRCDPISGHDNLYWYRRVMGKEIKFLLHFVKESKQDESGMPNNRFLAERTGGTYSTLKVQPAELEDSGVYFCASSQNSPTYEQYFGPGTRLTVT.

The chain combines TRBV18 with TRBJ2-1, with 16 nucleotides matching TRBD2. V lost 3 bases and J lost 9; bases outside the gene matches: 5. Germline values: CDR1 KGHSH, CDR2 LQKENI. The CDR3 length is 16 residues. This chain's CDR3 is CASSPGTSGRATEQFF. The CDR3 DNA reads TGTGCCAGCTCACCGGGGACTAGCGGGAGGGCCACTGAGCAGTTCTTC.

The chain combines TRBV6-5 with TRBJ1-2; TRBD1 might be the D (5 bases). Trimming removed 6 bases from V and 6 bases from J, with 17 bases in between. From germline, CDR1 is MNHEY and CDR2 SVGAGI. This CDR3 is 14 amino acids long. The CDR3 region is CASRTPRERDGYTF. The CDR3 DNA sequence: TGTGCCAGCAGAACCCCCAGGGAGCGGGATGGCTACACCTTC.

Here the CDR3 DNA reads TGTGCCACCTCCCCGGGGACAGCCTCAGGTGGAAAACTGTTTTTT. This translates into CATSPGTASGGKLFF. This rearrangement joins TRBV25-1 to TRBJ1-4; 7 bases are shared with TRBD1. The V gene end was trimmed by 10 bases and the J gene end by 10 bases; junction bases not matched to a gene: 18. The CDR3 totals 15 residues. Germline V gene sequence: CDR1 MGHDK, CDR2 SYGVNS.

The chain recombines TRBV28 with TRBJ1-2; 8 bases line up with TRBD1. Germline CDR1 is MDHEN and CDR2 is SYDVKM. The CDR3 contains 14 residues. V dropped 3 bases and J dropped 6; count of bases not matched to a gene: 6. CDR3 residues: CASSFPGQADGYTF. CDR3 DNA sequence: TGTGCCAGCAGTTTCCCGGGACAGGCGGATGGCTACACCTTC.

The chain recombines TRBV28 with TRBJ1-2; no definite D call. V shed 4 bases and J shed 5 bases, with 23 bases lying between them. Germline CDR1 MDHEN, CDR2 SYDVKM. This CDR3 contains 17 residues. For the CDR3, the DNA is TGTGCCAGCAGTTCGGACCGACTACAACGGGAGTCATATGGCTACACCTTC. It encodes CASSSDRLQRESYGYTF.

V gene TRBV11-1 combines with J gene TRBJ2-1, with D tentatively TRBD2 (5 bases). Trimming took off 5 bases at V and 2 bases at J, with 13 bases between the two ends. The CDR3 is 15 amino acids. CDR1 is SGHAT and CDR2 is FQDESV in the germline V gene (reference sequence). The DNA of the CDR3 is TGTGCCAGCAGCGCTGAAAGCGGAGCCTACAATGAGCAGTTCTTC. Encoded protein: CASSAESGAYNEQFF.

The J gene is TRBJ1-2, the V gene TRBV3-1 (or the pseudogene TRBV3-2); perhaps TRBD1 as D (6 bases). Germline V lookup: CDR1 LGHDT, CDR2 YNNKEL (reference sequence). V lost 0 bases and J 7 bases, leaving 27 bases between the germline ends. CDR3 length equals 19 residues. CDR3 region: CASSQDRGAGFFNRGGYTF. CDR3 DNA sequence: TGTGCCAGCAGCCAAGATCGGGGGGCAGGGTTCTTTAACAGAGGTGGCTACACCTTC.

CDR3 loop: CASSLDSGLLNTEAFF. Written as DNA, the CDR3 is TGTGCCAGCAGCTTAGATTCGGGACTTCTGAACACTGAAGCTTTCTTT. The V call is TRBV7-8, the J call TRBJ1-1, with D maybe TRBD1 (5 bases). From germline, CDR1 is SGHVS and CDR2 FQNEAQ. V shed 1 base and J shed 0 bases, with 12 bases lying between them. The CDR3 contains 16 residues.

Comment on this clone: Other DNA sequences in this specimen translate into the identical CDR3. The V call is TRBV9, the J call TRBJ1-1; D perhaps matches TRBD1 (5 bases). Germline CDR1 SGDLS, CDR2 YYNGEE. The CDR3 runs 14 residues. V was cut by 0 bases and J by 4 bases, with 10 bases left in between. The CDR3 loop is CASSVAGGGTEAFF. DNA for the CDR3: TGTGCCAGCAGCGTAGCTGGGGGGGGCACTGAAGCTTTCTTT.

Note on this clone: The sample carries other DNA sequences with the same CDR3. The chain combines TRBV7-3 with TRBJ2-1, with a tentative D call TRBD2 (5 bases). V shed 1 base and J shed 5 bases, with 12 bases lying between them. CDR1 and CDR2 from the germline V gene are SGHTA and FQGTGA. The CDR3 is made up of 15 amino acids. DNA for the CDR3: TGTGCCAGCAGCTTAAGTGGGAGTGACAACAATGAGCAGTTCTTC. Amino acids: CASSLSGSDNNEQFF.

This clone showed up just a few times. The genes are TRBV4-3 and TRBJ1-4; 8 bases map to TRBD1. CDR1 is LGHNA, CDR2 YSLEER, per germline. The junction had 15 bases not matched to a gene; V was cut back by 0 bases and J by 6 bases. There are 19 residues in the CDR3. The CDR3 bases are TGCGCCAGCAGCCAAGATTTAAGGACAGGGAGAGGAACGGATGAAAAACTGTTTTTT. Translating gives CASSQDLRTGRGTDEKLFF.

The chain is built from TRBV3-1 (or the pseudogene TRBV3-2) and TRBJ2-5; tentative D call: TRBD2 (6 bases). Trimming removed 0 bases at V and 9 bases at J, with 14 bases between. Per germline, CDR1 LGHDT and CDR2 YNNKEL (reference sequence). This CDR3 contains 14 residues. CDR3 amino acids: CASSQEAGHGAQYF. CDR3 coding DNA: TGTGCCAGCAGCCAAGAAGCGGGCCATGGGGCCCAGTACTTC.